The 8 T cell receptor beta chains in this list originate from one sample, sequenced in a study of blood T cell repertoires in COVID-19. Sequenced by immunoSEQ multiplex PCR; TCRdb stores in-frame clones only, minus some. The sample records roughly 380,000 clones, about 89% being singletons. Sample: peripheral blood. These receptors were obtained from a woman between 40 and 55 years old with COVID-19, enrolled during active disease.

J is TRBJ1-4 and V is TRBV28; tentatively, D is TRBD1 (5 bases). The CDR3 loop spans 12 amino acids. Germline V gene lookup returns CDR1 MDHEN and CDR2 SYDVKM. V shed 7 bases and J shed 10 bases, with 13 bases lying between them. The CDR3 here is CASTRTSGKLFF. CDR3 bases: TGTGCCAGCACTCGGACAAGTGGAAAACTGTTTTTT. The entire variable domain, with the rest obtained from reference TRBV28 and TRBJ1-4, is as follows: DVKVTQSSRYLVKRTGEKVFLECVQDMDHENMFWYRQDPGLGLRLIYFSYDVKMKEKGDIPEGYSVSREKKERFSLILESASTNQTSMYLCASTRTSGKLFFGSGTQLSVL.

This chain uses TRBV21-1 with TRBJ2-7; the table's D gene call, TRBD1, was not cross checked with the DNA. TRBV21-1 constitutes a pseudogene. The CDR3 extends over 13 amino acids. Written as DNA, the CDR3 is TGTGCCAGCAGGGACAGGCTACCCTACGAGCAGTACTTC. Protein product: CASRDRLPYEQYF.

The chain couples TRBV7-9 to TRBJ1-4; tentatively, D is TRBD1 (6 bases). The germline CDR1 and CDR2 sequences are SEHNR and FQNEAQ (reference sequence). The CDR3 loop spans 16 amino acids. Trimming took 0 bases from V and 2 from J, leaving 10 bases between them. The CDR3 protein is CASSLAGGATNEKLFF. The CDR3 region has the DNA TGTGCCAGCAGCTTAGCTGGGGGGGCGACTAATGAAAAACTGTTTTTT.

Here the CDR3 reads CASSPRTGTEETQYF. CDR3 DNA sequence: TGCGCCAGCAGCCCAAGGACAGGGACGGAAGAGACCCAGTACTTC. The chain carries TRBV5-1 and TRBJ2-5, with 8 bases that match TRBD1. Germline CDR1 is SGHRS and CDR2 is YFSETQ. CDR3 length equals 15 residues. The ends lost 4 bases at V and 3 bases at J; junction bases unmatched: 8.

The chain links TRBV7-2 to TRBJ1-1; TRBD1 matches 8 bases. The J segment lost 1 base and the V segment lost 1 base, leaving 8 bases of the junction unmatched. The germline gives CDR1 SGHTA, CDR2 FQGNSA. This CDR3 has 17 amino acids. Here the CDR3 DNA reads TGTGCCAGCAGCTTAGTTAACCGGGACAGGACGAACACTGAAGCTTTCTTT. Translated, it gives CASSLVNRDRTNTEAFF.

The chain combines TRBV28 with TRBJ1-6, with D possibly matching TRBD1 (5 bases). The CDR3 is made up of 16 amino acids. The V and J ends lost 5 bases and 9 bases respectively, with 20 bases between them. CDR1 MDHEN and CDR2 SYDVKM come from the germline V gene. The CDR3 nucleotides read TGTGCCAGCAGTCCTAGTCGGGGGGGTTGGGCTTCACCCCTCCACTTT. Its protein is CASSPSRGGWASPLHF. Full variable domain (rest looked up from reference TRBV28 and TRBJ1-6): DVKVTQSSRYLVKRTGEKVFLECVQDMDHENMFWYRQDPGLGLRLIYFSYDVKMKEKGDIPEGYSVSREKKERFSLILESASTNQTSMYLCASSPSRGGWASPLHFGNGTRLTVT.

The gene calls are TRBV19 and TRBJ1-2, with 7 nucleotides matching TRBD1. The CDR3 length is 15 residues. J gave up 4 bases and V 6 bases, and 11 bases lay outside the gene matches. Germline assignment: CDR1 LNHDA and CDR2 SQIVND (reference sequence). The CDR3 sequence: CASSHDKGATYGYTF. The CDR3 DNA reads as TGTGCCAGTAGCCACGACAAGGGGGCGACCTATGGCTACACCTTC.

With respect to this clone: The same CDR3 also results from other DNA sequences found in this sample. This chain links TRBV27 with TRBJ1-2, with D maybe TRBD1 (5 bases). Germline V gene data show CDR1 as MNHEY and CDR2 as SMNVEV (reference sequence). The CDR3 sequence is 15 residues long. The V end was cut by 0 bases, the J end by 2 bases, with 10 bases between. The CDR3: CASSLSGEGNYGYTF. The CDR3 DNA follows: TGTGCCAGCAGTTTATCAGGGGAGGGCAACTATGGCTACACCTTC.